The 4 T cell receptor beta chains in this list originate from one sample, sequenced in a study of PD-L1 blockade in urothelial cancer. Profiling relied on immunoSEQ multiplex PCR, and the TCRdb table lists in-frame clones only, not all of them. The profile shows more than 65,000 clones, around 90% of them singletons. The sample in question was PBMCs, obtained around atezolizumab (anti-PD-L1) treatment. The receptors were sampled from a woman in her seventies with urothelial cancer.

The chain is built from TRBV6-6 and TRBJ2-3; D is unresolved. Trimming removed 6 bases at V and 6 bases at J, with 16 bases between. The CDR3 runs to 14 residues. Looked up from germline, CDR1 is MNHNY and CDR2 is SVGAGI (reference sequence). The DNA of the CDR3 is TGTGCCAGCAGCCATATCCTAGGCGAGGATACGCAGTATTTT. Translating it yields CASSHILGEDTQYF.

The V call is TRBV5-8, the J call TRBJ1-1, with D possibly TRBD1 on 5 matching bases. Germline CDR1 is SGHTS and CDR2 is YDEGEE. Trimming stripped 6 bases from V and 11 bases from J, with 17 bases between. The CDR3 has 12 amino acids. CDR3 loop: CASMKGEGRAFF. The DNA for the CDR3 is TGTGCCAGCATGAAAGGGGAGGGTAGGGCTTTCTTT.

J is TRBJ1-2 and V is TRBV7-2; TRBD1 might be the D (5 bases). CDR3 length equals 16 residues. The germline CDR1 and CDR2 sequences are SGHTA and FQGNSA. Deletions cut 4 bases from V and 0 bases from J, with 15 bases between. The CDR3 loop reads CASSSIPGGSNYGYTF. The CDR3 nucleotides are TGTGCCAGCAGCTCCATCCCCGGGGGATCTAACTATGGCTACACCTTC.

This chain links TRBV6-1 with TRBJ1-4; a possible D gene is TRBD1 (5 bases). In germline, CDR1 is MNHNS, CDR2 SASEGT. The V end lost 2 bases, the J end lost 8 bases, and 9 bases lay between the germline ends. This CDR3 has 13 amino acids. Here the CDR3 DNA reads TGTGCCAGCAGTGAATGGGGGGGAGAAAAACTGTTTTTT. Its protein product is CASSEWGGEKLFF.